This T cell receptor beta chain was identified during a study of cytomegalovirus exposure and HLA in healthy donors. Vbeta (60) and Jbeta (13) primers were used in the PCR. Data came from immunoSEQ multiplex PCR; TCRdb stores just in-frame clones and leaves some out. The sample lists some 90,000 clones; nearly 70% were seen once. Germline lookup yields CDR1 MNHNS and CDR2 SASEGT. The V gene end was trimmed by 8 bases and the J gene end by 5 bases; junction bases not matched to a gene: 10. This CDR3 comprises 14 residues. The chain combines TRBV6-1 with TRBJ2-5; TRBD1 matches at 8 bases. Sequencing was done on a sample of PBMCs. The clonotype originates from a man in his fifties or sixties in good health and CMV-seronegative. In DNA, the CDR3 is TGTGCCAGCCGGGACAGGCAAAGGTGGGAGACCCAGTACTTC. Its translation: CASRDRQRWETQYF.